This entry lists 24 T cell receptor beta chains sequenced from one sample in a study of blood T cell repertoires in COVID-19 (dated by TCRdb to between 2020 and 2021). Library prep was done by the immunoSEQ multiplex PCR assay. TCRdb took this table from immuneACCESS and kept in-frame rearrangements with V and J called. Such tables lack part of the clones; where checked against another copy, unresolved V genes explain under half of the gap, and the rest is unexplained. Across this sample there are 250,000 to 400,000 clones, with 89% seen only once. Clones ranked in the top ten supply 4.5% to 5.5% of the sample. The source material was PBMCs or T cells enriched from blood (not recorded which). The receptors shown here come from a man aged 60 to 69 who had recovered from COVID-19.

The V and J genes are TRBV10-2 and TRBJ2-2, with a tentative D call TRBD2 (5 bases). Germline V gives CDR1 WSHSY, CDR2 SAAADI. With 7 bases removed from V and 0 bases from J, the gap between germline ends came to 12 bases. The CDR3 consists of 15 residues. CDR3 in amino acids: CASNEGSSNTGELFF. For the CDR3, the DNA is TGCGCCAGCAACGAGGGTAGCTCGAACACCGGGGAGCTGTTTTTT.

The chain joins TRBV20-1 to TRBJ2-7; D call uncertain. The germline gives CDR1 DFQATT, CDR2 SNEGSKA (reference sequence). Trimming cost V 3 bases and J 6 bases, with 12 bases left between them. The CDR3 length is 12 residues. The CDR3 nucleotides read TGCAGTGCTAGTCGTCTAGTCCGCGAGCAGTACTTC. Translation gives CSASRLVREQYF.

This clone was detected once. The rearrangement uses TRBV7-3 and TRBJ1-1; D remains ambiguous. Trimming shortened V by 3 bases and J by 1 base, and 9 bases separated the two germline ends. In germline, CDR1 is SGHTA, CDR2 FQGTGA. The CDR3 contains 14 residues. Here the CDR3 DNA reads TGTGCCAGCAGCTTCTCCAGTACGAACACTGAAGCTTTCTTT. It yields the protein CASSFSSTNTEAFF.

The J gene is TRBJ2-7, the V gene TRBV18; 7 positions match TRBD2. This CDR3 contains 16 residues. Per the germline V gene, CDR1 is KGHSH and CDR2 is LQKENI. J was trimmed by 6 bases and V by 0 bases; bases with no gene match: 11. Here the CDR3 DNA reads TGTGCCAGCTCACCACCGGGTAGCGGGCACAGTCTCGAGCAGTACTTC. It specifies CASSPPGSGHSLEQYF. Complete variable domain (other parts from reference TRBV18 and TRBJ2-7): NAGVMQNPRHLVRRRGQEARLRCSPMKGHSHVYWYRQLPEEGLKFMVYLQKENIIDESGMPKERFSAEFPKEGPSILRIQQVVRGDSAAYFCASSPPGSGHSLEQYFGPGTRLTVT.

The chain employs TRBV9 and TRBJ2-5; 8 bases match TRBD1. This CDR3 contains 15 residues. V lost 6 bases to trimming and J lost 2 bases; unmatched junction nucleotides: 9. CDR1 and CDR2 (germline): SGDLS, YYNGEE. The CDR3 loop is CASTSRGQAQETQYF. The CDR3 DNA sequence: TGTGCCAGCACCTCCCGGGGACAGGCGCAAGAGACCCAGTACTTC.

The genes are TRBV11-2 and TRBJ2-7, with D hard to call. Germline V gene lookup returns CDR1 SGHAT and CDR2 FQNNGV. The CDR3 totals 14 residues. V lost 5 bases and J lost 2, with 13 bases in between. CDR3 nucleotides: TGTGCCAGCAGCAAAAATCCAGGCACCTACGAGCAGTACTTC. Protein sequence: CASSKNPGTYEQYF.

This chain links TRBV9 with TRBJ1-3; 7 bases are a match to TRBD1. The CDR3 has 15 residues. Germline V lookup: CDR1 SGDLS, CDR2 YYNGEE. With 2 bases clipped from V and 2 bases from J, the junction kept 4 bases outside the gene matches. The CDR3 region has the DNA TGTGCCAGCAGCGTGGAGGGGGCTCCTGGAAACACCATATATTTT. Translation gives CASSVEGAPGNTIYF.

V is TRBV9 and J is TRBJ1-2; TRBD1 agrees at 9 bases. CDR1 is SGDLS, CDR2 YYNGEE, per germline. Trimming cost V 5 bases and J 6 bases; bases outside gene matches: 8. The CDR3 has 14 residues. The CDR3 DNA follows: TGTGCCAGCAGTAATCAACAGGGGGCGCATGGCTACACCTTC. Translated, it gives CASSNQQGAHGYTF.

V and J are TRBV9 and TRBJ1-1, with 8 bases identical to TRBD1. With V trimmed by 3 bases and J by 3 bases, 7 bases remained unmatched. In germline, CDR1 is SGDLS, CDR2 YYNGEE. This CDR3 is 15 amino acids long. This chain's CDR3 is CASSDDRGSDTEAFF. As DNA, the CDR3 is TGTGCCAGCAGCGATGACAGGGGTAGCGACACTGAAGCTTTCTTT.

The chain links TRBV28 to TRBJ1-2, with D tentatively TRBD1 (6 bases). V was shortened by 11 bases and J by 2 bases, with 15 bases between the two germline ends. The CDR3 is 13 amino acids. Germline CDR1 and CDR2: MDHEN and SYDVKM. CDR3 nucleotide sequence: TGTGCCGTCTCGGGACAAGTAAACTATGGCTACACCTTC. Its translation is CAVSGQVNYGYTF.

The chain couples TRBV3-1 (or the pseudogene TRBV3-2) to TRBJ2-7; 9 bases agree with TRBD1. Trimming removed 0 bases from V and 1 base from J; junction bases left unmatched: 4. Per the germline V gene, CDR1 is LGHDT and CDR2 is YNNKEL (reference sequence). This CDR3 is 16 amino acids long. The CDR3 is CASSQEGTGISYEQYF. The CDR3 bases are TGTGCCAGCAGCCAAGAAGGGACAGGGATTTCCTACGAGCAGTACTTC.

This chain connects TRBV5-5 to TRBJ1-1; D is unresolved. Trimming took 2 bases from V and 1 from J, leaving 12 bases between them. Germline V gene lookup returns CDR1 SGHKS and CDR2 YYEKEE (reference sequence). The CDR3 sequence is 15 residues long. The CDR3 DNA is TGTGCCAGCAGCTTTCTTCCGCGGGAGAACACTGAAGCTTTCTTT. As protein: CASSFLPRENTEAFF.

The chain has TRBV16 and TRBJ2-3; 12 positions match TRBD1. Germline V gene lookup returns CDR1 KGHSY and CDR2 FQNENV. The V gene end was trimmed by 4 bases and the J gene end by 6 bases; junction bases not matched to a gene: 8. There are 16 residues in the CDR3. CDR3 loop: CASSPMGQGASDTQYF. CDR3 DNA sequence: TGTGCCAGCAGCCCCATGGGACAGGGGGCGTCGGATACGCAGTATTTT.

The chain joins TRBV10-2 to TRBJ1-2; 7 bases line up with TRBD1. CDR3 size: 14 residues. From germline, CDR1 is WSHSY and CDR2 SAAADI. J was trimmed by 4 bases and V by 2 bases; bases with no gene match: 4. CDR3: CASSETTGAYGYTF. The CDR3 region has the DNA TGCGCCAGCAGTGAGACCACAGGGGCCTATGGCTACACCTTC.

V gene TRBV7-3 combines with J gene TRBJ2-1, with D perhaps TRBD1 (6 bases). The CDR3 has 15 residues. V dropped 1 base and J dropped 0 bases, with 7 bases sitting between them. The germline V gene encodes CDR1 SGHTA and CDR2 FQGTGA. The CDR3 nucleotides are TGTGCCAGCAGCTTAAACAGGGACTCCTACAATGAGCAGTTCTTC. Translating it yields CASSLNRDSYNEQFF.

The CDR3 DNA sequence: TGTGCCAGCAGTAAACTAGCGGGCCCGTTGTCTTACTCCTACAATGAGCAGTTCTTC. The encoded protein is CASSKLAGPLSYSYNEQFF. The V gene is TRBV28, the J gene TRBJ2-1; TRBD2 agrees at 9 bases. This CDR3 is 19 amino acids long. The V gene end was trimmed by 5 bases and the J gene end by 0 bases; junction bases not matched to a gene: 14. Germline V gene data show CDR1 as MDHEN and CDR2 as SYDVKM.

This chain uses TRBV28 with TRBJ2-4; 11 positions agree with TRBD2. V dropped 1 base and J dropped 2; count of bases not matched to a gene: 4. From germline, CDR1 is MDHEN and CDR2 SYDVKM. CDR3 size: 17 residues. CDR3 sequence (DNA): TGTGCCAGCAGTTTATCGGCTAGCGGGAGGACCAAAAACATTCAGTACTTC. This translates into CASSLSASGRTKNIQYF. The full variable domain, in which reference TRBV28 and TRBJ2-4 provide the parts outside the CDR3, is DVKVTQSSRYLVKRTGEKVFLECVQDMDHENMFWYRQDPGLGLRLIYFSYDVKMKEKGDIPEGYSVSREKKERFSLILESASTNQTSMYLCASSLSASGRTKNIQYFGAGTRLSVL.

J is TRBJ2-1 and V is TRBV9; 9 bases match TRBD2. The CDR3 consists of 14 residues. CDR1 and CDR2 from the germline V gene are SGDLS and YYNGEE. V lost 0 bases to trimming and J lost 8 bases; unmatched junction nucleotides: 3. The DNA of the CDR3 is TGTGCCAGCAGCGTAGTTAGCGGGAGCGATGAGCAGTTCTTC. Protein product: CASSVVSGSDEQFF.

J is TRBJ2-2 and V is TRBV5-4, with D maybe TRBD1 (6 bases). Between the trimmed V and J ends, which lost 2 bases and 3 bases, there was a span of 8 bases. The length of the CDR3 is 14 residues. CDR1 is SGHNT and CDR2 is YYREEE in the germline V gene (reference sequence). In DNA form, the CDR3 reads TGTGCCAGCAGCTTCAGGGGAGACACCGGGGAGCTGTTTTTT. Translation: CASSFRGDTGELFF.

The chain is built from TRBV6-1 and TRBJ2-2; 7 bases are shared with TRBD1. Germline V CDR1 and CDR2: MNHNS, SASEGT. Trimming at V came to 4 bases and at J to 3 bases, leaving 11 bases not matched to a gene. CDR3 size: 17 residues. CDR3 protein: CASSGAPGQVDTGELFF. The CDR3 DNA follows: TGTGCCAGCAGTGGTGCTCCTGGACAGGTCGACACCGGGGAGCTGTTTTTT.

The V and J genes are TRBV6-2 or TRBV6-3 and TRBJ2-2, with D perhaps TRBD2 (6 bases). This CDR3 region has 15 residues. Germline CDR1 reads MNHEY; CDR2 reads SVGEGT. Trimming left V 5 bases short and J 4 bases short, with 14 bases between. DNA for the CDR3: TGTGCCAGCAGTCTCAGAGCGGGTACCACCGGGGAGCTGTTTTTT. This translates into CASSLRAGTTGELFF.

In this sample, this clone turned up a few times. This chain connects TRBV10-3 to TRBJ1-3; D ambiguous. The germline CDR1 and CDR2 sequences are ENHRY and SYGVKD. The V gene lost 7 bases and the J gene lost 0 bases, with 13 bases spanning the gap. The CDR3 contains 15 residues. The CDR3 region is CAIKAEPNSGNTIYF. CDR3 bases: TGTGCCATCAAGGCGGAGCCCAACTCTGGAAACACCATATATTTT.

V and J are TRBV20-1 and TRBJ1-6, with D possibly being TRBD1 (5 bases). The CDR3 is 15 residues long. The germline V gene has CDR1 DFQATT and CDR2 SNEGSKA (reference sequence). Trimming shortened V by 3 bases and J by 7 bases, and 16 bases separated the two germline ends. Written as DNA, the CDR3 is TGCAGTGCTAGTAAACAGGAAATTTTAAATTCACCCCTCCACTTT. It yields the protein CSASKQEILNSPLHF.

The chain has TRBV4-2 and TRBJ1-2; 7 positions match TRBD1. V shed 2 bases and J 2 bases; nucleotides not matched to a gene: 2. The CDR3 contains 14 residues. Germline CDR1 is LGHNA and CDR2 is YNFKEQ. CDR3 DNA: TGTGCCAGCAGCCAATTACAGGGGAACTATGGCTACACCTTC. This translates into CASSQLQGNYGYTF.